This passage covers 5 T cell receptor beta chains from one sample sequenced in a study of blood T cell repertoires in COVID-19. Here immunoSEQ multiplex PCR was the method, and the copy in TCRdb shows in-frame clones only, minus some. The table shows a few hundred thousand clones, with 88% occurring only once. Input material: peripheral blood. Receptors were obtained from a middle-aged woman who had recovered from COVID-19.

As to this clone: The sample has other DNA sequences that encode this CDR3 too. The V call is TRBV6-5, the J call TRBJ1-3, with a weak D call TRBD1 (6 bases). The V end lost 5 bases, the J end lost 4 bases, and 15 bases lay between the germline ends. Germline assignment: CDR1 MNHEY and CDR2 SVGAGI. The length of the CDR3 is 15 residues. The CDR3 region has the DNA TGTGCCAGCAGTCCCCCGGGAGGGGGGGGAAACACCATATATTTT. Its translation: CASSPPGGGGNTIYF.

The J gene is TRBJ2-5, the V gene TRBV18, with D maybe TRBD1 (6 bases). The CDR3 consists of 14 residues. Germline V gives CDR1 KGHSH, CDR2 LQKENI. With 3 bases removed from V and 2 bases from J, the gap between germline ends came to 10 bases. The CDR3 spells CASSPRTAQETQYF. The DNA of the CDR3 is TGTGCCAGCTCACCCAGGACAGCTCAAGAGACCCAGTACTTC.

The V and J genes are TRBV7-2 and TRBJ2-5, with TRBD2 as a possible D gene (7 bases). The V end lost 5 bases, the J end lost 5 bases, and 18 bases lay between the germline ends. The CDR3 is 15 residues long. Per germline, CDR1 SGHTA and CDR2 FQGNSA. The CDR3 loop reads CASSPGGGREETQYF. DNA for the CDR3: TGTGCCAGCAGCCCCGGCGGGGGCAGGGAGGAGACCCAGTACTTC. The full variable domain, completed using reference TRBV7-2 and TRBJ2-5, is GAGVSQSPSNKVTEKGKDVELRCDPISGHTALYWYRQSLGQGLEFLIYFQGNSAPDKSGLPSDRFSAERTGGSVSTLTIQRTQQEDSAVYLCASSPGGGREETQYFGPGTRLLVL.

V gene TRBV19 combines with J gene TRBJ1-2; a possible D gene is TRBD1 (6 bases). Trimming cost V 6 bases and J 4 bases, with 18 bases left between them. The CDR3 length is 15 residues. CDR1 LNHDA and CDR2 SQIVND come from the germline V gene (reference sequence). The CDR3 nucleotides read TGTGCCAGTAGCGCCGAGGGGGGGAGAATCTATGGCTACACCTTC. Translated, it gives CASSAEGGRIYGYTF.

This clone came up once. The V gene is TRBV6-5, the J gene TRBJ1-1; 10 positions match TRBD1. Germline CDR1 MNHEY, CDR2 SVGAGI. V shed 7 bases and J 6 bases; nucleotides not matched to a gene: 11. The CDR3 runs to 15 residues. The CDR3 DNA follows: TGTGCCAGCACCCCGGACAGGGGGGTCACCGCTGAAGCTTTCTTT. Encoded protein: CASTPDRGVTAEAFF.